This entry lists 8 T cell receptor beta chains sequenced from one sample in a study of blood T cell repertoires in COVID-19. Here immunoSEQ multiplex PCR was the method, and the copy in TCRdb shows in-frame clones only, minus some. The table records 330,000 or so clones, approximately 90% of them present only once. Sequenced: peripheral blood. The receptors originated from a man aged 25 to 40 with COVID-19, enrolled during active disease.

This clone was counted once. The gene calls are TRBV11-2 and TRBJ2-7; D gene unclear. Germline values: CDR1 SGHAT, CDR2 FQNNGV. The CDR3 has 13 amino acids. With 10 bases removed from V and 0 bases from J, the gap between germline ends came to 13 bases. CDR3 in amino acids: CATSIPSSYEQYF. The CDR3 DNA sequence: TGTGCCACTTCAATACCGAGCTCCTACGAGCAGTACTTC.

The chain carries TRBV27 and TRBJ1-1; possibly TRBD1 for D (5 bases). Germline V lookup: CDR1 MNHEY, CDR2 SMNVEV (reference sequence). V lost 4 bases and J 11 bases, leaving 20 bases between the germline ends. The length of the CDR3 is 14 residues. As DNA, the CDR3 is TGTGCCAGCAGTTCTGGTGGGAAGGGGCCTACGGCTTTCTTT. Translated: CASSSGGKGPTAFF.

The chain carries TRBV3-1 (or the pseudogene TRBV3-2) and TRBJ1-5; D unresolved. CDR3 length: 14 amino acids. CDR1 is LGHDT, CDR2 YNNKEL, per germline (reference sequence). V lost 1 base to trimming and J lost 10 bases, with 14 bases between them. The CDR3 DNA reads TGTGCCAGCAGCCAAGGGTTGGGCCCGCTCCCCCAGCATTTT. The encoded protein is CASSQGLGPLPQHF.

The J gene is TRBJ2-1, the V gene TRBV27; 7 nucleotides line up with TRBD2. This CDR3 is 14 amino acids long. Germline CDR1 MNHEY, CDR2 SMNVEV (reference sequence). The V gene end was trimmed by 6 bases and the J gene end by 5 bases; junction bases not matched to a gene: 7. As DNA, the CDR3 is TGTGCCAGCAGCCCCAGGGACTACCACAATGAGCAGTTCTTC. Its translation: CASSPRDYHNEQFF.

The rearrangement links TRBV12-5 to TRBJ2-5; TRBD1 might be the D (5 bases). The CDR3 is made up of 13 amino acids. Trimming took off 1 base at V and 7 bases at J, with 10 bases between the two ends. Germline V CDR1 and CDR2: LGHNT, FRNRAP. CDR3 residues: CASGLEGRGTQYF. The CDR3 nucleotides read TGTGCTAGTGGTTTGGAGGGGCGCGGGACCCAGTACTTC.

The rearrangement uses TRBV19 and TRBJ1-6; 11 bases map to TRBD1. The germline V gene has CDR1 LNHDA and CDR2 SQIVND (reference sequence). The length of the CDR3 is 15 residues. The V segment lost 5 bases and the J segment 8 bases; nucleotides outside the gene matches: 5. The chain's CDR3 is CASSFGTGGHSPLHF. In DNA, the CDR3 is TGTGCCAGTAGTTTTGGGACAGGGGGACATTCACCCCTCCACTTT.

This clone was recorded once. The chain couples TRBV6-5 to TRBJ2-2, with D maybe TRBD1 (6 bases). Looked up from germline, CDR1 is MNHEY and CDR2 is SVGAGI. CDR3 length: 12 residues. Trimming left V 7 bases short and J 5 bases short, with 8 bases between. The CDR3, as DNA: TGTGCCAGCAACAGGGTAACCGGGGAGCTGTTTTTT. Translating gives CASNRVTGELFF.

This chain connects TRBV2 to TRBJ1-1; 8 bases agree with TRBD1. The CDR3 length is 14 residues. The germline gives CDR1 SNHLY, CDR2 FYNNEI. Trimming cost V 6 bases and J 3 bases; bases outside gene matches: 6. The CDR3 nucleotides read TGTGCCAGCAGCGACAGGGGTTGGGACACTGAAGCTTTCTTT. As protein: CASSDRGWDTEAFF. Using reference TRBV2 and TRBJ1-1 for the parts outside the CDR3, the full variable domain is EPEVTQTPSHQVTQMGQEVILRCVPISNHLYFYWYRQILGQKVEFLVSFYNNEISEKSEIFDDQFSVERPDGSNFTLKIRSTKLEDSAMYFCASSDRGWDTEAFFGQGTRLTVV.